Listed below are T cell receptor beta chains from one sample, sequenced in a study of CD8+CD57+ T cells in acquired aplastic anemia. In TCRdb, the reads were re-called with MiXCR into one record per CDR3 protein. Of 200,000 or so distinct CDR3 sequences in the sample, 64% were seen once. Sequencing was done on a sample of sorted CD4+, CD8+, or CD8+CD57+ T cells (not recorded which) from PBMCs. These receptors came from a human donor with severe aplastic anemia or a healthy control (not recorded which). CDR3s include the opening cysteine and the closing phenylalanine or tryptophan. The D gene is left open where the match is weak. Size tells how often a clone was seen (once, few, many) or the class of an expanded clone, and some rows leave it out.

j_call clone_size v_call d_call cdr3_aa cdr3_nt
TRBJ1-1 many TRBV27 NA CATLPVGGVAEAFF TGTGCCACCCTACCCGTTGGAGGGGTAGCTGAAGCTTTCTTT
TRBJ1-6 NA TRBV7-6 NA CASGLNSASGTPLHF TGTGCCAGCGGCTTAAACAGCGCATCCGGGACACCCCTCCACTTT
TRBJ2-3 many TRBV13 TRBD2 CASSYGGGGTDTQYF TGTGCCAGCAGCTATGGGGGGGGGGGCACAGATACGCAGTATTTT
TRBJ2-5 NA TRBV20-1 TRBD2 CSARDSGLASDETQYF TGCAGTGCTAGAGATTCGGGACTAGCGTCCGATGAGACCCAGTACTTC
TRBJ2-7 NA TRBV5-6 TRBD2 CASSLGASGPFTYEQYF TGTGCCAGCAGCTTGGGGGCTAGCGGGCCTTTCACCTACGAGCAGTACTTC
TRBJ2-7 once TRBV7-3 NA CASSPSLGGGEQYF TGTGCCAGCAGCCCTAGTCTGGGGGGCGGAGAGCAGTACTTC
TRBJ2-5 NA TRBV7-2 NA CASSLEPRETQYF TGTGCCAGCAGCTTAGAACCTCGGGAGACCCAGTACTTC
TRBJ2-3 NA TRBV19 TRBD2 CASSSSGTTDTQYF TGTGCCAGTAGTTCCAGCGGGACCACAGATACGCAGTATTTT
TRBJ2-1 NA TRBV10-3 NA CAIGGTQHNEQFF TGTGCCATCGGCGGGACCCAGCACAATGAGCAGTTCTTC
TRBJ2-1 NA TRBV20-1 TRBD1 CSAPSTGTNEQFF TGCAGTGCGCCCTCGACAGGGACCAATGAGCAGTTCTTC
TRBJ2-7 NA TRBV29-1 TRBD2 CSLLGLAGSYEQYF TGCAGCTTGCTAGGACTAGCGGGCTCCTACGAGCAGTACTTC
TRBJ2-1 many TRBV30 NA CAWTWGGAGEQFF TGTGCCTGGACGTGGGGGGGGGCAGGTGAGCAGTTCTTC
TRBJ2-3 many TRBV7-9 TRBD1 CASSEAGGKQGDTQYF TGTGCCAGCAGCGAGGCAGGGGGCAAGCAAGGAGATACGCAGTATTTT
TRBJ2-7 NA TRBV7-2 TRBD1 CASSSGPSGQAVYEQYF TGTGCCAGCAGCTCCGGCCCGTCGGGACAGGCCGTCTACGAGCAGTACTTC
TRBJ1-1 NA TRBV25-1 NA CASSDSEAFF TGTGCCAGCAGTGACTCTGAAGCTTTCTTT
TRBJ2-7 NA TRBV7-3 NA CASSSRMDPSYEQYF TGTGCCAGCAGCTCTAGAATGGATCCCTCCTACGAGCAGTACTTC
TRBJ1-4 NA TRBV7-8 NA CASSLSQGEKLFF TGTGCCAGCAGCTTAAGTCAGGGCGAAAAACTGTTTTTT
TRBJ2-1 NA TRBV7-3 NA CASSLAGLHPLHNERFF TGTGCCAGCAGCTTAGCGGGGCTACACCCTTTACACAATGAGCGGTTCTTC
TRBJ2-7 NA TRBV7-2 NA CASSLRREAREQYF TGTGCCAGCAGTCTACGACGGGAAGCCCGCGAGCAGTACTTC
TRBJ1-2 NA TRBV10-3 TRBD1 CAIRTGGNGYTF TGTGCCATCCGGACAGGAGGGAATGGCTACACCTTC
TRBJ2-2 many TRBV7-9 NA CASSTLDGTAGELFF TGTGCCAGCAGCACCCTGGACGGCACGGCCGGGGAGCTGTTTTTT
TRBJ1-6 many TRBV6-2/TRBV6-3 NA CASSYPSTYSPLHF TGTGCCAGCAGTTACCCCAGTACTTATTCACCCCTCCACTTT
TRBJ2-7 many TRBV11-2 TRBD2 CASSSGGPGYEQYF TGTGCCAGCAGTTCGGGGGGGCCGGGCTACGAGCAGTACTTC
TRBJ2-7 few TRBV15 TRBD2 CATSRATGTSGKYEQYF TGTGCCACCAGCAGAGCAACCGGGACTAGCGGAAAATACGAGCAGTACTTC
TRBJ2-3 many TRBV27 NA CASSFVQSTDTQYF TGTGCCAGCAGTTTTGTACAGAGCACAGATACGCAGTATTTT
TRBJ1-2 NA TRBV10-3 NA CAISEYRDYGYTF TGTGCCATCAGTGAATACAGGGACTATGGCTACACCTTC